This T cell receptor beta chain is drawn from a study of CD8+ T cells in alopecia areata. About the research overall: Treated patients were dosed with oral tofacitinib, taking 5 to 10 mg twice daily. Tofacitinib administration persisted for 6 to 18 months, succeeded by 6 months off drug.

CDR3 length equals 14 residues. Germline V CDR1 and CDR2: SGDLS, YYNGEE. The V and J ends lost 0 bases and 2 bases respectively, with 8 bases between them. Extracted RNA was reverse transcribed, and the resulting cDNA served as sequencing template. TCRdb keeps only in-frame clones here, not all; method: immunoSEQ multiplex PCR. The sample records about 140,000 clones, more than 85% being singletons. Treatment meaning: oral pan-JAK inhibitor, 5-10 mg twice daily. Sampling of alopecia areata patients yielded lesional scalp punch biopsies as well as peripheral blood. The chain uses TRBV9 and TRBJ2-5, with D perhaps matching TRBD1 (6 bases). The specimen comprised CD8+ T cells sorted from blood, sampled at week 4, from a patient treated with tofacitinib. This clonotype was obtained from a human donor with alopecia areata. CDR3 residues: CASSVAGTQETQYF. The CDR3 DNA reads TGTGCCAGCAGCGTAGCCGGGACACAAGAGACCCAGTACTTC.